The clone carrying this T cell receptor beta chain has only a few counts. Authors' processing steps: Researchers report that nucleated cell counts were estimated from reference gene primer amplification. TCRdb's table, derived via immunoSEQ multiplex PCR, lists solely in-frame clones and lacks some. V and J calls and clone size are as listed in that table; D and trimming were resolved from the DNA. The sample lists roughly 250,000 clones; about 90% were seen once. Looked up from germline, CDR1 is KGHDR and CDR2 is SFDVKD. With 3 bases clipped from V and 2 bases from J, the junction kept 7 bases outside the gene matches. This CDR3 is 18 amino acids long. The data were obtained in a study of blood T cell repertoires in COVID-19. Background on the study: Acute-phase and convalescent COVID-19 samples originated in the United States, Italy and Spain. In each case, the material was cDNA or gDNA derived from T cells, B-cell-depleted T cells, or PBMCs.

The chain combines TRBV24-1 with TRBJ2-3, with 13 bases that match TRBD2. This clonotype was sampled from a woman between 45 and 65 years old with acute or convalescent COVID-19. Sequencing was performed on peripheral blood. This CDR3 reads CATSDVRGLAGTTDTQYF. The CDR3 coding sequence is TGTGCCACCAGTGATGTACGGGGACTAGCGGGGACCACAGATACGCAGTATTTT.